The 19 T cell receptor beta chains in this list originate from one sample, sequenced in a study of identical twins. TCRdb re-called the 5' RACE reads through MiXCR, storing one row per CDR3 protein. This table has approximately 280,000 distinct CDR3 sequences, more than 6.5% appearing once. These records were also assigned to another study, of yellow fever vaccine responses in identical twins.

Sequences were obtained from memory (CD45RO+) T cells sorted from blood. These receptors all stem from a woman aged 18-35 years in good health.

This clonotype was counted a few times. The chain has TRBV20-1 and TRBJ2-1; 7 bases are a match to TRBD1. Germline V gene lookup returns CDR1 DFQATT and CDR2 SNEGSKA (reference sequence). V dropped 6 bases and J dropped 9; count of bases not matched to a gene: 23. The CDR3 consists of 17 residues. CDR3 protein: CSAPPPTGHGARSEQFF. In DNA form, the CDR3 reads TGCAGTGCACCCCCCCCGACAGGGCATGGTGCGCGGTCTGAGCAGTTCTTC.

This clonotype was observed a handful of times. The chain links TRBV10-3 to TRBJ2-7; TRBD1 matches at 7 bases. CDR1 and CDR2 (germline): ENHRY, SYGVKD. Trimming took 7 bases from V and 5 from J; bases not matched to a gene: 11. The CDR3 has 14 amino acids. The CDR3 DNA reads TGTGCCATCACCCGGGACAGCCAGAGCCACGAGCAGTACTTC. Translated, it gives CAITRDSQSHEQYF.

This clonotype was recorded many times. In DNA, the CDR3 is TGCGCCAGCAGCCCCTACGAGGCTACGCAGTATTTT. It specifies CASSPYEATQYF. The V and J genes are TRBV5-1 and TRBJ2-3; no clear D gene. The CDR3 is 12 residues long. Germline CDR1 reads SGHRS; CDR2 reads YFSETQ. V was trimmed by 4 bases and J by 8 bases, leaving 11 bases between them. Full variable domain (missing parts from reference TRBV5-1 and TRBJ2-3): KAGVTQTPRYLIKTRGQQVTLSCSPISGHRSVSWYQQTPGQGLQFLFEYFSETQRNKGNFPGRFSGRQFSNSRSEMNVSTLELGDSALYLCASSPYEATQYFGPGTRLTVL.

The chain recombines TRBV5-1 with TRBJ2-2; D possibly corresponds to TRBD2 (6 bases). Deletions cut 4 bases from V and 0 bases from J, with 10 bases between. CDR1 is SGHRS, CDR2 YFSETQ, per germline. CDR3 length: 15 amino acids. CDR3 protein: CASSVADSNTGELFF. CDR3 sequence (DNA): TGCGCCAGCAGCGTAGCGGACTCGAACACCGGGGAGCTGTTTTTT.

This clonotype came up a few times. The gene calls are TRBV5-1 and TRBJ2-2; D assignment may be TRBD1 or TRBD2 (5 bases each). Germline V gene sequence: CDR1 SGHRS, CDR2 YFSETQ. V was trimmed by 7 bases and J by 2 bases, leaving 12 bases between them. This CDR3 is 14 amino acids long. CDR3 bases: TGCGCCAGCCGGGACGGGGAAAACACCGGGGAGCTGTTTTTT. It specifies CASRDGENTGELFF.

This clonotype was observed a handful of times. V and J are TRBV18 and TRBJ2-5, with TRBD2 matching over 8 bases. From germline, CDR1 is KGHSH and CDR2 LQKENI. This CDR3 is 15 amino acids long. The V and J ends lost 3 bases and 1 base, in that order; junction bases with no gene match: 4. This CDR3 reads CASSPMRGAQETQYF. The DNA for the CDR3 is TGTGCCAGCTCACCTATGCGGGGGGCCCAAGAGACCCAGTACTTC.

The genes are TRBV9 and TRBJ2-3, with 10 bases aligning to TRBD2. This CDR3 is 18 amino acids long. Germline CDR1 and CDR2: SGDLS and YYNGEE. The ends lost 4 bases at V and 0 bases at J; junction bases unmatched: 11. The CDR3 protein is CASSFRTSGASSTDTQYF. As DNA, the CDR3 is TGTGCCAGCAGCTTCCGAACTAGCGGGGCCTCTAGCACAGATACGCAGTATTTT.

This clonotype has a handful of counts. This chain uses TRBV28 with TRBJ1-1; D remains unclear. Germline V lookup: CDR1 MDHEN, CDR2 SYDVKM. There are 11 residues in the CDR3. Trimming took 3 bases from V and 11 from J, leaving 10 bases between them. The CDR3 DNA reads as TGTGCCAGCAGTTTGTCATATCGGGCTTTCTTT. Translated: CASSLSYRAFF. Full variable domain (outside the CDR3, taken from reference TRBV28 and TRBJ1-1): DVKVTQSSRYLVKRTGEKVFLECVQDMDHENMFWYRQDPGLGLRLIYFSYDVKMKEKGDIPEGYSVSREKKERFSLILESASTNQTSMYLCASSLSYRAFFGQGTRLTVV.

This clonotype was observed at least ten times. The chain recombines TRBV3-1 with TRBJ2-7, with 9 bases matching TRBD2. With V trimmed by 4 bases and J by 1 base, 11 bases remained unmatched. The CDR3 loop spans 17 amino acids. The germline V gene encodes CDR1 LGHDT and CDR2 YNNKEL (reference sequence). The CDR3 DNA reads TGTGCCAGCAGCCGAAAGGGGCTAGCGGGGACATCCTACGAGCAGTACTTC. Protein: CASSRKGLAGTSYEQYF.

There are many counts of this clonotype. The chain couples TRBV15 to TRBJ2-2; D might be TRBD1 (6 bases). The CDR3 loop spans 15 amino acids. The germline V and J ends were trimmed by 3 bases and 7 bases, with 15 bases remaining between them. CDR1 LNHNV and CDR2 YYDKDF come from the germline V gene (reference sequence). The CDR3 DNA reads TGTGCCACCAGCAGGGCCTTACAGGGATTCGGGGAGCTGTTTTTT. It translates to CATSRALQGFGELFF.

This chain connects TRBV7-8 to TRBJ2-7, with 14 nucleotides matching TRBD2. The germline CDR1 and CDR2 sequences are SGHVS and FQNEAQ. V was clipped by 2 bases and J by 12 bases; unmatched bases: 6. This CDR3 has 14 residues. CDR3 sequence (DNA): TGTGCCAGCAGCTTAAGGACTAGCGGGGGGCCAGCGTACGTC. As protein: CASSLRTSGGPAYV.

This clonotype was seen only a few times. The genes are TRBV7-6 and TRBJ2-1; D is ambiguous. There are 14 residues in the CDR3. Per the germline V gene, CDR1 is SGHVS and CDR2 is FNYEAQ. The V gene lost 5 bases and the J gene lost 0 bases, with 8 bases spanning the gap. CDR3: CASSLSSSYNEQFF. The CDR3 DNA follows: TGTGCCAGCAGCCTCTCGAGCTCCTACAATGAGCAGTTCTTC.

A few counts support this clonotype. The J gene is TRBJ1-1, the V gene TRBV4-2; D unresolved. The V gene lost 6 bases and the J gene lost 10 bases, with 18 bases spanning the gap. Germline V lookup: CDR1 LGHNA, CDR2 YNFKEQ. The CDR3 sequence is 13 residues long. CDR3 in DNA: TGTGCCAGCAGGGGAAGGGAGACGGAGGTAGCTTTCTTT. Translating it yields CASRGRETEVAFF.

J is TRBJ1-2 and V is TRBV18; 10 bases align to TRBD1. V dropped 3 bases and J dropped 5; count of bases not matched to a gene: 6. The germline V gene has CDR1 KGHSH and CDR2 LQKENI. The CDR3 covers 15 residues. This CDR3 reads CASSPVGQGNYGYTF. The DNA for the CDR3 is TGTGCCAGCTCACCTGTGGGACAGGGGAATTATGGCTACACCTTC.

This clonotype showed up just once. The chain links TRBV2 to TRBJ2-2; tentative D call: TRBD1 (5 bases). This CDR3 is 13 amino acids long. Germline values: CDR1 SNHLY, CDR2 FYNNEI. The V end lost 8 bases, the J end lost 3 bases, and 10 bases lay between the germline ends. The CDR3 DNA reads as TGTGCCAGCCGGACAAGGGACACCGGGGAGCTGTTTTTT. Translating gives CASRTRDTGELFF.

The V gene is TRBV28, the J gene TRBJ2-5, with D maybe TRBD2 (6 bases). Germline V CDR1 and CDR2: MDHEN, SYDVKM. This CDR3 is 15 amino acids long. V lost 5 bases, J lost 3 bases, and 16 bases lay in between. The CDR3 loop is CASSGLEGRKETQYF. CDR3 DNA sequence: TGTGCCAGCAGTGGCCTTGAAGGGAGGAAAGAGACCCAGTACTTC.

In its sample, this clonotype was seen many times. This rearrangement joins TRBV4-1 to TRBJ1-3; no clear D gene. The germline gives CDR1 MGHRA, CDR2 YSYEKL. This CDR3 region has 16 residues. V gave up 3 bases and J gave up 4 bases, with 16 bases separating them. CDR3 amino acids: CASSQGLDLRGNTIYF. The CDR3 bases are TGCGCCAGCAGCCAGGGTTTGGACCTAAGAGGAAACACCATATATTTT.

This clonotype appeared many times. V gene TRBV20-1 combines with J gene TRBJ2-2; 8 nucleotides line up with TRBD1. CDR1 is DFQATT and CDR2 is SNEGSKA in the germline V gene (reference sequence). This CDR3 region has 13 residues. Trimming cost V 4 bases and J 5 bases; bases outside gene matches: 3. The CDR3 sequence is CSAIQGGTGELFF. The CDR3 nucleotides are TGCAGTGCTATACAGGGGGGAACCGGGGAGCTGTTTTTT.

This clonotype was seen at least ten times. V usage is TRBV20-1 and J usage is TRBJ1-5, with a weak D call TRBD1 (5 bases). The ends were cut back, 3 bases at V and 6 bases at J, with 18 bases in the middle. CDR1 DFQATT and CDR2 SNEGSKA come from the germline V gene (reference sequence). The CDR3 covers 15 residues. Here the CDR3 reads CSARVRGAGGQPQHF. In DNA form, the CDR3 reads TGCAGTGCTAGGGTACGAGGGGCCGGGGGTCAGCCCCAGCATTTT.